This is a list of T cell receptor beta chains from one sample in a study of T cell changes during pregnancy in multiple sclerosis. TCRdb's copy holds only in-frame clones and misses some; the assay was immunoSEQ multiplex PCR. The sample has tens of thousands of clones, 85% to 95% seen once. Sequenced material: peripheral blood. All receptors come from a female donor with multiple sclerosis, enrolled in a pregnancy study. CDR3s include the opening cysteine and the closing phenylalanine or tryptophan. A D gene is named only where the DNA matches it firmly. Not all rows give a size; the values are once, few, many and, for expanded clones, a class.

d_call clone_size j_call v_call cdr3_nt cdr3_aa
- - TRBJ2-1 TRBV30 TGTGCCTGGAGTGCGATGGGGGTTAATGAGCAGTTCTTC CAWSAMGVNEQFF
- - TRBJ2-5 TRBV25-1 TGTGCCAGTCAACGAGAGACCCAGTACTTC CASQRETQYF
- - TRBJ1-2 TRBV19 TGTGCCAGTAGCTTCGGCTTAGCTAACTATGGCTACACCTTC CASSFGLANYGYTF
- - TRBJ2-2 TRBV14 TGTGCCAGCAGCCAGCGCCAGGGAGTAGGGACCGGGGAGCTGTTTTTT CASSQRQGVGTGELFF
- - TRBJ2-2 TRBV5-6 TGTGCCAGCAGCCCTCTTAACCGGAACACCGGGGAGCTGTTTTTT CASSPLNRNTGELFF
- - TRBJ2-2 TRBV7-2 TGTGCCAGCAGCTTAAGGCGGGGTCTGCCCGGGGAGCTGTTTTTT CASSLRRGLPGELFF
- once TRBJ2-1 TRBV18 TGTGCCAGCTCGCCAACAGGGAGCTCCTACAATGAGCAGTTCTTC CASSPTGSSYNEQFF
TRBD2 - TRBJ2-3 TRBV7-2 TGTGCCAGCAGCTCGGGACTAGCGGGAGTCAGGACAGATACGCAGTATTTT CASSSGLAGVRTDTQYF
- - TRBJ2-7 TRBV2 TGTGCCAGCAGTGAAGTAAACTACGAGCAGTACTTC CASSEVNYEQYF
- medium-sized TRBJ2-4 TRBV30 TGTGCCTGCCTAGACAGGAGCAAAAACATTCAGTACTTC CACLDRSKNIQYF
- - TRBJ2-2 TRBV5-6 TGTGCCAGCAGCTCACCAGCGAGTGGCACCGGGGAGCTGTTTTTT CASSSPASGTGELFF